This T cell receptor (beta chain) was documented in a study of blood T cells in healthy people across ages. Study outcomes and limitations: Unsorted PBMCs prevented conclusive naive versus antigen-experienced comparison. Both naive CD4+ cell counts and diversity were greater in long-lived donors than in aged donors. Roughly linearly, TCR beta diversity per million T cells fell as age increased.

In the case of this clonotype: The antigen remains undetermined.

There are 16 residues in the CDR3. With V trimmed by 5 bases and J by 0 bases, 9 bases remained unmatched. In germline, CDR1 is SGHAT, CDR2 FQNNGV. No fewer than 5 micrograms of total RNA were isolated from every sample. For the second PCR, which ran for 7 to 11 cycles, a sample-barcoded 5' primer and a J-beta primer mix were used. TCRdb redid the calling of the 5' RACE reads with MiXCR, one entry per CDR3 protein. The table has roughly 1.5 million distinct CDR3 sequences, approximately 43% seen once. The sequence came from a young woman in good health. The chain has TRBV11-2 and TRBJ2-7; 8 nucleotides match TRBD2. Sequenced sample: blood. DNA for the CDR3: TGTGCCAGCAGCCGGAGCGGGGGCACGAGCTCCTACGAGCAGTACTTC. Its translation: CASSRSGGTSSYEQYF.